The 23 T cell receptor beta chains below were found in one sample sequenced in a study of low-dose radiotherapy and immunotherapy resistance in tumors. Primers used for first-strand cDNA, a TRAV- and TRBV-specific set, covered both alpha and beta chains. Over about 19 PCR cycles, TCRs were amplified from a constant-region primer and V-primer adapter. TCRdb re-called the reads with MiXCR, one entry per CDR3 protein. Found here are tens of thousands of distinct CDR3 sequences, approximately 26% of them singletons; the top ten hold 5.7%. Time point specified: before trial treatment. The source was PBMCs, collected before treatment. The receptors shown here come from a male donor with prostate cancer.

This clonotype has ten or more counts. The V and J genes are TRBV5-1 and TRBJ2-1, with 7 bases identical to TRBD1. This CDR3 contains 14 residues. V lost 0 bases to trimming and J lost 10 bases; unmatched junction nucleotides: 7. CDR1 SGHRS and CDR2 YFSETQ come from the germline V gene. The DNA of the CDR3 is TGCGCCAGCAGCTTGGACCGCGACAGGGTAGAGCAGTTCTTC. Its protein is CASSLDRDRVEQFF.

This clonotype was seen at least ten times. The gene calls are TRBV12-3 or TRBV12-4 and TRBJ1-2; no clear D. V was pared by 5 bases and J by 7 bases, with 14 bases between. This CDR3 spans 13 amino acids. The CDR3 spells CASSGSSTGGYTF. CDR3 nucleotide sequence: TGTGCCAGCAGTGGGTCCTCGACCGGTGGCTACACCTTC.

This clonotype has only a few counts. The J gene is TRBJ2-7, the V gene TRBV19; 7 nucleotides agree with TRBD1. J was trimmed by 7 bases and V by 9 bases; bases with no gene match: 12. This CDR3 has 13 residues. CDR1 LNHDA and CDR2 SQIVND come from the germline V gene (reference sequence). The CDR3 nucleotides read TGTGCCAGCCGACAGGGACCCTACGAGGAGCAGTACTTC. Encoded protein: CASRQGPYEEQYF.

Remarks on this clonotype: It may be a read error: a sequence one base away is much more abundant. The CDR3 is CSAQTSEGPGEQFF. In DNA form, the CDR3 reads TGCAGTGCTCAGACTAGCGAGGGCCCCGGGGAGCAGTTCTTC. The V gene is TRBV20-1, the J gene TRBJ2-1; 8 bases map to TRBD2. The V segment lost 5 bases and the J segment 10 bases; nucleotides outside the gene matches: 13. The CDR3 is made up of 14 amino acids. Germline-derived CDR1 and CDR2 are DFQATT and SNEGSKA (reference sequence).

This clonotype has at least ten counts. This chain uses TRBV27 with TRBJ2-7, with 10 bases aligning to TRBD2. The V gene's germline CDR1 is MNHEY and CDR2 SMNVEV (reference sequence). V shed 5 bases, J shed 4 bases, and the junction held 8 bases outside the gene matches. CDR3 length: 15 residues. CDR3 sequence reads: CASSAIAGGAYEQYF. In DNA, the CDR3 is TGTGCCAGCAGTGCAATAGCGGGAGGAGCGTACGAGCAGTACTTC.

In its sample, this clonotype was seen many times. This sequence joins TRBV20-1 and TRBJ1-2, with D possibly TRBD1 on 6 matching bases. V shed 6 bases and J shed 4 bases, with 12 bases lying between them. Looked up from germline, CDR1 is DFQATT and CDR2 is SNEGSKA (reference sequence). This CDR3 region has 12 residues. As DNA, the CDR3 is TGCAGTGCCTACGGACAGCCCTATGGCTACACCTTC. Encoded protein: CSAYGQPYGYTF.

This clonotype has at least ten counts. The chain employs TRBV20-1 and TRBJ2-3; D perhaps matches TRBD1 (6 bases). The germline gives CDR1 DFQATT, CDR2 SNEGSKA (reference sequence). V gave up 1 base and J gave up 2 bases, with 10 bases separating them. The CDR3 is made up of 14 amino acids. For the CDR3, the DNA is TGCAGTGCTAGAGCGGACAGCATCACAGATACGCAGTATTTT. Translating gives CSARADSITDTQYF.

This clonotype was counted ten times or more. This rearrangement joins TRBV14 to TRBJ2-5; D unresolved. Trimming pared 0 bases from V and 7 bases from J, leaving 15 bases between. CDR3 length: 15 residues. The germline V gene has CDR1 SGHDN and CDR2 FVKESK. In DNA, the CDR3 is TGTGCCAGCAGCCAAGATCGTGGCCGCTATGCGACCCAGTACTTC. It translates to CASSQDRGRYATQYF. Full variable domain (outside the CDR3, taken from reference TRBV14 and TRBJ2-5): EAGVTQFPSHSVIEKGQTVTLRCDPISGHDNLYWYRRVMGKEIKFLLHFVKESKQDESGMPNNRFLAERTGGTYSTLKVQPAELEDSGVYFCASSQDRGRYATQYFGPGTRLLVL.

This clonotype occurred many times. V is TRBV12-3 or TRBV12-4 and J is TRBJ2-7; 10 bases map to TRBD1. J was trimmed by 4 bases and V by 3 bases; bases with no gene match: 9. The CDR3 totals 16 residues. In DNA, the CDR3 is TGTGCCAGCAGTTTCCTAGAAGGGACAGGGGTTTACGAGCAGTACTTC. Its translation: CASSFLEGTGVYEQYF.

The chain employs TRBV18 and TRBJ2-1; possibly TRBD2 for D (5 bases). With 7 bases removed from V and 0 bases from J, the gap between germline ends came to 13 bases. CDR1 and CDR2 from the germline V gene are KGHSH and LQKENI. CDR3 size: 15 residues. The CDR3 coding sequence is TGTGCCAGCTTTCTAGCCCAAAGCTCCTACAATGAGCAGTTCTTC. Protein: CASFLAQSSYNEQFF.

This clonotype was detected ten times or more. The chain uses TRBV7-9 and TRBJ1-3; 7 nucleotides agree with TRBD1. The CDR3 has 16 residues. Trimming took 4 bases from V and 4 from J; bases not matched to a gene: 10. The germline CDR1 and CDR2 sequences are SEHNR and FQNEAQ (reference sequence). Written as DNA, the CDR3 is TGTGCCAGCAGCTCCCAGAGACAGGGTTACGGAAACACCATATATTTT. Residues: CASSSQRQGYGNTIYF.

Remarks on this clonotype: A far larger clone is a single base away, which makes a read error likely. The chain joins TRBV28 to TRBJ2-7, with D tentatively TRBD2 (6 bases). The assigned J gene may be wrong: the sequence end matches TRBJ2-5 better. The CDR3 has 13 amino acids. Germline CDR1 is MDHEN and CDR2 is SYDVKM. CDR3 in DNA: TGTGCCAGCATCCTGACTAGTCCAGAGACCCAGTACTTC. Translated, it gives CASILTSPETQYF.

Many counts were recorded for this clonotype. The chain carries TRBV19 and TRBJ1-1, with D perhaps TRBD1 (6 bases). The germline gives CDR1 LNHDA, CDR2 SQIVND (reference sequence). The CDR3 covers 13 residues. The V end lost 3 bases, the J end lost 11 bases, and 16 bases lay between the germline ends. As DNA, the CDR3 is TGTGCCAGTAGTATCCGGTCAGGGGAACGCGCTTTCTTT. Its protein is CASSIRSGERAFF.

The CDR3 DNA reads TGCAGTGCTATCCCCTCGGGCCTGAACACTGAAGCTTTCTTT. Its translation: CSAIPSGLNTEAFF. V and J are TRBV20-1 and TRBJ1-1; no definite D call. Trimming removed 4 bases at V and 0 bases at J, with 12 bases between. The CDR3 has 14 amino acids. Germline-derived CDR1 and CDR2 are DFQATT and SNEGSKA (reference sequence).

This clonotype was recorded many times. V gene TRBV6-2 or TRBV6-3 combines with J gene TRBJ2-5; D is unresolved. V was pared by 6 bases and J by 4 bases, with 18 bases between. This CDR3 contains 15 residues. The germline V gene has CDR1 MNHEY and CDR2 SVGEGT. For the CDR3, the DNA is TGTGCCAGCAGCGATAGACCAGGTCGAAGAGAGACCCAGTACTTC. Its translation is CASSDRPGRRETQYF.

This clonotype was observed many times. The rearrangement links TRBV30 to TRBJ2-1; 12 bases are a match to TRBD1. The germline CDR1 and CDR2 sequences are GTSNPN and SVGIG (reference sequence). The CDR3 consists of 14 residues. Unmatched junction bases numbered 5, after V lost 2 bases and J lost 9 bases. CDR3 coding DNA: TGTGCCTGGAGTAGGGACAGGGGGCGAGGTGAGCAGTTCTTC. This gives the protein CAWSRDRGRGEQFF.

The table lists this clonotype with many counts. The CDR3 spells CSARPSRETFYEQYF. The CDR3 DNA follows: TGCAGTGCTAGACCTTCCCGGGAGACTTTTTACGAGCAGTACTTC. The genes are TRBV20-1 and TRBJ2-7, with D perhaps matching TRBD2 (6 bases). V was clipped by 2 bases and J by 4 bases, with 18 bases between them. CDR1 is DFQATT and CDR2 is SNEGSKA in the germline V gene (reference sequence). CDR3 size: 15 residues.

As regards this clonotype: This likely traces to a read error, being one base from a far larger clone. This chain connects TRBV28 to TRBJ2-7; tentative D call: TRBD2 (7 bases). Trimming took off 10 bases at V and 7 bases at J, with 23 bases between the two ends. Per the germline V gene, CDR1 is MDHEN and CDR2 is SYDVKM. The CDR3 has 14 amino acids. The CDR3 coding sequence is TGTGCCACCACCGAGGGGGGGTACAACAATGAGCAGTACTTC. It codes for CATTEGGYNNEQYF.

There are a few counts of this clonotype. The CDR3 DNA is TGCGCCAGCAGCTTGTACGGTAATGAGCAGTTCTTC. Encoded protein: CASSLYGNEQFF. V is TRBV5-1 and J is TRBJ2-1, with unresolved D. Trimming removed 1 base from V and 7 bases from J, with 6 bases in between. The CDR3 totals 12 residues. The germline V gene has CDR1 SGHRS and CDR2 YFSETQ.

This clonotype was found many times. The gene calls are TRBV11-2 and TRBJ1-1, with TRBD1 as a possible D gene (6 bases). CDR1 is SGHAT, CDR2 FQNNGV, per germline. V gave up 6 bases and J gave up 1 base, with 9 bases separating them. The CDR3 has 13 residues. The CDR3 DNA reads TGTGCCAGCAGTCGACAGGAGAACACTGAAGCTTTCTTT. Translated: CASSRQENTEAFF.

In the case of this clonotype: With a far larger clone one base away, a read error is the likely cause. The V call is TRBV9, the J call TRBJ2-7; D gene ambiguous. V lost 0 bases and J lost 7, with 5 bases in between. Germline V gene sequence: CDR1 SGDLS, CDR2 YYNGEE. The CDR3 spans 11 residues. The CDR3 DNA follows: TGTGCCAGCAGCGTAGAAAGTGAGCAGTACTTC. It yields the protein CASSVESEQYF.

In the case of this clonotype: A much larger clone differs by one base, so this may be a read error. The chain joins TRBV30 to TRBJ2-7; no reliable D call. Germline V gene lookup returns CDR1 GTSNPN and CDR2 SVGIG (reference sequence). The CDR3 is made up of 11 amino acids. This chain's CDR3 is CVWSSLYEQYF. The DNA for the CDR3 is TGTGTCTGGAGTTCATTATACGAGCAGTACTTC. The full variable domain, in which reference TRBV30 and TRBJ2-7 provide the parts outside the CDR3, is SQTIHQWPATLVQPVGSPLSLECTVEGTSNPNLYWYRQAAGRGLQLLFYSVGIGQISSEVPQNLSASRPQDRQFILSSKKLLLSDSGFYLCVWSSLYEQYFGPGTRLTVT.

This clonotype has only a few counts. The CDR3 loop is CASRKTQGSYEQYF. The CDR3 DNA follows: TGTGCCAGCAGAAAAACCCAGGGGTCCTACGAGCAGTACTTC. The chain employs TRBV13 and TRBJ2-7, with a possible D match to TRBD1 (6 bases). The CDR3 is 14 amino acids. The ends were cut back, 6 bases at V and 1 base at J, with 13 bases in the middle. Germline V gene lookup returns CDR1 PRHDT and CDR2 FYEKMQ (reference sequence).